A single T cell receptor (beta chain) is shown here with its context. Its antigen remains unidentified. The sample is drawn from a study of T cells in localized non-small cell lung cancer. The study's findings and limits: Heterogeneity remains possible, as sequencing covered one tumor region only.

Sequencing was performed with immunoSEQ multiplex PCR; in TCRdb, only in-frame clones are kept and a portion is missing. Counted here are about 25,000 clones, around 89% occurring once; the ten biggest clones make up approximately 10%. Sequencing used peripheral blood mononuclear cells, obtained before any cancer treatment. This TCR was sampled from a woman aged 35 to 75 with stage III lung adenocarcinoma.

In DNA, the CDR3 is TGTGCCAGCAGCTTCGCCGGGACAGGGGAGGGTCAGCCCCAGCATTTT. Protein product: CASSFAGTGEGQPQHF. V usage is TRBV7-2 and J usage is TRBJ1-5; TRBD1 matches 10 bases. CDR3 length equals 16 residues. Germline CDR1 SGHTA, CDR2 FQGNSA. Trimming took 3 bases from V and 6 from J; bases not matched to a gene: 8.